This T cell receptor beta chain was retrieved from a study of T cells after yellow fever vaccination. V was trimmed by 4 bases and J by 9 bases, leaving 24 bases between them. CDR1 KGHSH and CDR2 LQKENI come from the germline V gene. The CDR3 is 16 amino acids. MiXCR, run by TCRdb on the 5' RACE reads, gives a single entry per CDR3 protein. The sample includes some 350,000 distinct CDR3 sequences, approximately 10% of them seen just once. The input for sequencing was PBMCs, taken on the day of the first yellow fever vaccination. The clonotype originates from a man aged 18 to 30 who received the YFV17D yellow fever vaccine. The V call is TRBV18, the J call TRBJ2-5; possible D gene TRBD1, 6 bases. This CDR3 is CASSLIVGTREGPQYF. The CDR3 nucleotides read TGTGCCAGCTCACTGATTGTCGGGACAAGGGAAGGGCCCCAGTACTTC.